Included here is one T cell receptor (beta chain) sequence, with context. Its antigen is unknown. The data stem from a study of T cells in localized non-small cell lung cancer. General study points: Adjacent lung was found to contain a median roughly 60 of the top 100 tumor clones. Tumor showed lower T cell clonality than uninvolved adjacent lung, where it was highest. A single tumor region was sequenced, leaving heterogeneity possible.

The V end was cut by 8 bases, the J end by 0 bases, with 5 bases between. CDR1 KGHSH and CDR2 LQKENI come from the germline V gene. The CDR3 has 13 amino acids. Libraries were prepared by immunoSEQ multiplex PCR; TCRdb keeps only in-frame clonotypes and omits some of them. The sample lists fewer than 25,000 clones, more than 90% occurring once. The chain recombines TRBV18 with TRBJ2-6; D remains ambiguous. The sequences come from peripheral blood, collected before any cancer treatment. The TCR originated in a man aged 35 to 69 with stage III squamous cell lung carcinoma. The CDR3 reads CASQDSGANVLTF. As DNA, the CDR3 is TGTGCCAGCCAGGACTCTGGGGCCAACGTCCTGACTTTC.